What follows describes a single T cell receptor beta chain. The target antigen is unknown. The data were taken from a study of somatic mutations in cytotoxic T cells in rheumatoid arthritis. Study-wide results and caveats: CD8+ T cells showed clonality that did not differ significantly between patients with rheumatoid arthritis and age-matched healthy controls.

The length of the CDR3 is 18 residues. The junction had 14 bases not matched to a gene; V was cut back by 5 bases and J by 2 bases. CDR1 and CDR2 (germline): SGHVS, FNYEAQ. Here immunoSEQ multiplex PCR was the method, and the copy in TCRdb shows in-frame clones only, minus some. The repertoire holds roughly 6,300 clones, with 77% as singletons. The TCR originated in an older woman with rheumatoid arthritis. The sample consisted of CD8+ T cells sorted from blood, taken at a follow-up visit. The chain carries TRBV7-6 and TRBJ2-3, with 9 bases that match TRBD2. This chain's CDR3 is CASSQGLALTHPTDTQYF. CDR3 coding DNA: TGTGCCAGCAGCCAAGGACTAGCGCTGACACACCCCACAGATACGCAGTATTTT.